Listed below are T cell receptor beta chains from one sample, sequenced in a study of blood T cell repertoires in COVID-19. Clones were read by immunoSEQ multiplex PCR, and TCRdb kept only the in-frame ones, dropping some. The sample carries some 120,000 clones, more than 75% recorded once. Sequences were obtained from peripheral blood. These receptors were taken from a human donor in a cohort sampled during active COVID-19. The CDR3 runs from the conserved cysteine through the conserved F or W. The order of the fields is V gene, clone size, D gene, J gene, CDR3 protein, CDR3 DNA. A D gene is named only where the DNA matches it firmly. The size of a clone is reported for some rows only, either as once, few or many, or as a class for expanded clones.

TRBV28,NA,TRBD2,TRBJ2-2,CASSFSSGNTGELFF,TGTGCCAGCAGTTTTTCTAGCGGTAACACCGGGGAGCTGTTTTTT
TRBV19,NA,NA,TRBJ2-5,CASSMGHPIPETQYF,TGTGCCAGTAGTATGGGACATCCGATTCCAGAGACCCAGTACTTC
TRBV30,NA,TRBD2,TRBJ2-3,CAWSVRPSGGTDTQYF,TGTGCCTGGAGTGTACGTCCTAGCGGGGGCACAGATACGCAGTATTTT
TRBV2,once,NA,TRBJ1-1,CASRDRTVGTEAFF,TGTGCCAGCAGGGATAGGACAGTAGGCACTGAAGCTTTCTTT
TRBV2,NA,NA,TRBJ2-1,CASNLAQYNEQFF,TGTGCCAGCAATTTAGCGCAGTACAATGAGCAGTTCTTC
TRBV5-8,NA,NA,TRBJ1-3,CASSSRGGNTIYF,TGTGCCAGCAGCTCCAGGGGAGGAAACACCATATATTTT
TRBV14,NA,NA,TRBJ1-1,CASSRIESGNTEAFF,TGTGCCAGCAGCCGAATCGAGAGTGGTAACACTGAAGCTTTCTTT
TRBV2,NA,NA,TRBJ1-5,CASSGGSNQPQHF,TGTGCCAGCAGCGGCGGAAGCAATCAGCCCCAGCATTTT
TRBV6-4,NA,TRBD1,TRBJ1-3,CATHPGQGSGNTIYF,TGTGCCACACACCCGGGACAGGGGTCTGGAAACACCATATATTTT
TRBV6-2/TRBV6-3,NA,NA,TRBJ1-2,CASSYSGGSPRGYTF,TGTGCCAGCAGTTACTCGGGAGGATCCCCTAGGGGCTACACCTTC
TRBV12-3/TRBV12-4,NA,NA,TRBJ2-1,CASSLKGLDEQFF,TGTGCCAGCAGTTTAAAGGGGCTCGATGAGCAGTTCTTC
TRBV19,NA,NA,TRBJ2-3,CASAARGQKDTQYF,TGTGCCTCAGCGGCGCGGGGACAGAAGGATACGCAGTATTTT
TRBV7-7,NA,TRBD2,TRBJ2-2,CASSPEGLAGGRTGELFF,TGTGCTAGCAGCCCCGAGGGACTAGCGGGGGGGCGTACCGGGGAGCTGTTTTTT
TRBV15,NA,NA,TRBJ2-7,CATSRAQQGYEQYF,TGTGCCACCAGCAGAGCACAGCAGGGCTACGAGCAGTACTTC
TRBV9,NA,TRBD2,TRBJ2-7,CASSAASGGPSSYEQYF,TGTGCCAGCAGCGCAGCTAGCGGGGGGCCGAGCTCCTACGAGCAGTACTTC
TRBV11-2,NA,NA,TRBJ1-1,CASSLDSRGGTEAFF,TGTGCCAGCAGCTTAGATTCCAGGGGCGGCACTGAAGCTTTCTTT
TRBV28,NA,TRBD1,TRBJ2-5,CASSYRGTETQYF,TGTGCCAGCAGTTACAGGGGAACGGAGACCCAGTACTTC
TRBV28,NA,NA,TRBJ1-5,CASSFSRNSNQPQHF,TGTGCCAGCAGTTTCAGCAGGAATAGCAATCAGCCCCAGCATTTT
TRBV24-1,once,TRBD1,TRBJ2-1,CATKNTDRGLSQFSYNEQFF,TGTGCCACCAAAAATACCGACAGGGGGCTATCCCAATTCTCCTACAATGAGCAGTTCTTC
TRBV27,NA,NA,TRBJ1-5,CASSSEGGFHQPQHF,TGTGCCAGCAGTTCGGAAGGAGGTTTTCATCAGCCCCAGCATTTT
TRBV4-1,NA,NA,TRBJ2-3,CASSPRSLTDTQYF,TGCGCCAGCAGCCCGCGAAGCCTAACAGATACGCAGTATTTT
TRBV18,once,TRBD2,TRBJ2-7,CASSPAAGAYEQYF,TGTGCCAGCTCACCAGCGGCGGGAGCCTACGAGCAGTACTTC
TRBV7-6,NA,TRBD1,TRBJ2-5,CASSRPSGGQETQYF,TGTGCCAGCAGCCGACCCTCAGGGGGACAAGAGACCCAGTACTTC
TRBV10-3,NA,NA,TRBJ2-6,CAISGRGTGANVLTF,TGTGCCATCAGTGGCCGGGGGACTGGGGCCAACGTCCTGACTTTC
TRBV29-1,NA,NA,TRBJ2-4,CSVEGRGNIQYF,TGCAGCGTTGAAGGGCGCGGCAACATTCAGTACTTC
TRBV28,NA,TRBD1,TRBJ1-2,CASSDRGEGYTF,TGTGCCAGCAGCGACAGGGGGGAAGGCTACACCTTC
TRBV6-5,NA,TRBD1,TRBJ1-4,CASSYLPGQGDEKLFF,TGTGCCAGCAGTTACTTACCGGGACAGGGGGATGAAAAACTGTTTTTT
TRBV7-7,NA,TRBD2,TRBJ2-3,CASTPIAGGPDTQYF,TGTGCTAGCACCCCCATAGCGGGGGGCCCAGATACGCAGTATTTT
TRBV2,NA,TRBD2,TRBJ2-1,CASSGEGLGSYNEQFF,TGTGCCAGCAGTGGGGAGGGACTGGGCTCCTACAATGAGCAGTTCTTC
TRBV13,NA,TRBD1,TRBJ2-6,CASSLKGTGRSGANVLTF,TGTGCCAGCAGCTTAAAGGGGACAGGGAGGTCTGGGGCCAACGTCCTGACTTTC
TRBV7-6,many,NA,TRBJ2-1,CASTIRESSYNEQFF,TGTGCCAGCACTATTAGGGAGAGCTCCTACAATGAGCAGTTCTTC
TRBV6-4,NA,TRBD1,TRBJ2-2,CASSDGPAGGNTGELFF,TGTGCCAGCAGTGATGGCCCGGCAGGGGGGAACACCGGGGAGCTGTTTTTT
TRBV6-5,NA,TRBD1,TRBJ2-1,CASSTQGVQFF,TGTGCCAGCAGCACGCAGGGGGTACAGTTCTTC
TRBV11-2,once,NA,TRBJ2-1,CASSLVNAGVGQFF,TGTGCCAGCAGCTTAGTAAATGCCGGGGTTGGGCAGTTCTTC
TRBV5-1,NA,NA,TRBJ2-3,CASSLLSGSTDTQYF,TGCGCCAGCAGCTTGTTGAGCGGGAGCACAGATACGCAGTATTTT
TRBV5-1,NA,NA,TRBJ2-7,CASSLRNREHEQYF,TGCGCCAGCAGCTTAAGGAACAGGGAGCACGAGCAGTACTTC
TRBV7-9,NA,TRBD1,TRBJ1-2,CASSLPLAGTAFYGYTF,TGTGCCAGCAGCTTACCGCTAGCCGGGACAGCCTTCTATGGCTACACCTTC
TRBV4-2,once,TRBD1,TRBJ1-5,CASSQDWTGEYSNQPQHF,TGTGCCAGCAGCCAAGATTGGACAGGGGAGTATAGCAATCAGCCCCAGCATTTT
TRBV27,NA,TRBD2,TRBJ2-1,CASIPTSTSSYNEQFF,TGTGCCAGCATCCCGACTAGCACGAGCTCCTACAATGAGCAGTTCTTC
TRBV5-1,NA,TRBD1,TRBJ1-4,CASSLAGTGEKLFF,TGCGCCAGCAGCTTGGCCGGGACAGGTGAAAAACTGTTTTTT
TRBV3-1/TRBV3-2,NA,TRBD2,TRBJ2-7,CASSRGGEGYEQYF,TGTGCCAGCAGCCGGGGGGGAGAAGGCTACGAGCAGTACTTC
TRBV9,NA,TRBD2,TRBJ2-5,CASSNLAGVQETQYF,TGTGCCAGCAGCAATCTAGCGGGAGTCCAAGAGACCCAGTACTTC
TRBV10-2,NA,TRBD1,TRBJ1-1,CASRPGTANTEAFF,TGCGCCAGCAGGCCCGGGACAGCGAACACTGAAGCTTTCTTT
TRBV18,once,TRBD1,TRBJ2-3,CASSSQGDTQYF,TGTGCCAGCTCATCACAGGGGGATACGCAGTATTTT
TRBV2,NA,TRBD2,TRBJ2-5,CASSGAGVRQETQYF,TGTGCCAGCAGTGGCGCGGGAGTTCGGCAAGAGACCCAGTACTTC
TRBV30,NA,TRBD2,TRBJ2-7,CAWSVPTSGGPYEQYF,TGTGCCTGGAGTGTCCCGACTAGCGGGGGACCCTACGAGCAGTACTTC
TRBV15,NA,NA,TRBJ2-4,CATSRDREGIQYF,TGTGCCACCAGCAGAGACAGGGAAGGCATTCAGTACTTC
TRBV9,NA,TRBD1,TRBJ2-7,CASGPGTAYEQYF,TGTGCCAGCGGCCCCGGGACAGCCTACGAGCAGTACTTC
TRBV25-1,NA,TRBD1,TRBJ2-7,CASRSQGAHEQYF,TGTGCCAGCAGAAGCCAGGGGGCCCACGAGCAGTACTTC
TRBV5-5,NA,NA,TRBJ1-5,CASSPRVGYSNQPQHF,TGTGCCAGCAGCCCGAGGGTGGGGTATAGCAATCAGCCCCAGCATTTT
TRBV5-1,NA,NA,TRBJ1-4,CASSWSPGGLNEKLFF,TGCGCCAGCAGCTGGTCCCCCGGGGGGCTAAATGAAAAACTGTTTTTT
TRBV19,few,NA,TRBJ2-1,CASSPTGNYEQFF,TGTGCCAGTAGTCCGACTGGCAACTATGAGCAGTTCTTC
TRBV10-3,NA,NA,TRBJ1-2,CAISESGAQGYTF,TGTGCCATCAGTGAGTCGGGGGCGCAGGGCTACACCTTC